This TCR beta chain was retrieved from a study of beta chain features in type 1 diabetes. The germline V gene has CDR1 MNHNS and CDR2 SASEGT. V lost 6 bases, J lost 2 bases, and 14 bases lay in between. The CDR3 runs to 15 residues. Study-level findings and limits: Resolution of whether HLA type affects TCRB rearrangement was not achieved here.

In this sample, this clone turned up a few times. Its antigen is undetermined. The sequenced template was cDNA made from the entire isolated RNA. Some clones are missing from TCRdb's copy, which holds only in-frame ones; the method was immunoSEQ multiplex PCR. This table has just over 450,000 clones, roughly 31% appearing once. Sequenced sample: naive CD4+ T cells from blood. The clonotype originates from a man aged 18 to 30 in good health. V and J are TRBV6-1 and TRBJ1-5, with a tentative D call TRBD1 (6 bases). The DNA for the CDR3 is TGTGCCAGCAGGCAACAGGGCAGGGGCAATCAGCCCCAGCATTTT. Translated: CASRQQGRGNQPQHF.